This TCR beta chain was captured by sequencing in a study of blood T cell repertoires in COVID-19 (dated by TCRdb to between 2020 and 2021). Looking at the study overall: Collaborator samples came from the United States, Italy and Spain and covered acute and convalescent phases of COVID-19. The material from the prospective study consisted of cDNA or gDNA derived from T cells, B-cell-depleted T cells, or PBMCs. The repertoires were made available in a free public database intended to serve as a resource for research on the immune response to SARS-CoV-2. Samples were obtained from the ongoing ImmuneRACE study (first 160 participants) and from 950 to 1,500 subjects provided by 6 global collaborators. Nearly every sample came with metadata listing a de-identified subject ID, COVID-19 status, age in years and sex. Deeply sampled blood TCRbeta repertoires from subjects exposed to, actively infected with, or recovered from COVID-19 were included in the dataset. Where available, HLA class I and class II types were taken from metadata supplied by the sample provider and were not determined by assay-based typing.

As regards this clone: Its binding antigen is unknown. Per-base quality was not reported, and no clone a single base away is much larger than it.

The immunoSEQ Assay, a bias-controlled multiplex PCR, was used to amplify TCRbeta CDR3 regions from genomic DNA. Regarding the original processing steps: Within the assay, amplification of reference gene primers was used to estimate how many nucleated cells each sample contained. Sequence reads were collapsed and filtered to measure the absolute abundance of every unique TCRbeta CDR3 rearrangement. For each sample, productive Simpson clonality was calculated as the square root of Simpson's diversity index over productive rearrangements. The table comes from immuneACCESS by way of TCRdb, which keeps in-frame sequences with V and J called. Part of the clones is missing from these tables; in studies checked, under half for an unresolved V gene and the rest for unknown reasons. V, J and clone size were drawn from that table, and D and trimming were deduced from the DNA. The table for this sample lists approximately 40,000 clones; approximately 92% of them were counted only once. The ten top clones hold roughly 6% of the sample.

V loses 5 bases at its end and J loses 6 bases; junction bases beyond the gene matches: 10. The CDR3 numbers 16 residues from cysteine through phenylalanine. Just the 48-base CDR3 DNA is kept, in frame starting at base 1. The germline V gene supplies CDR1 ENHRY and CDR2 SYGVKD. Collaborating institutions collected whole blood in K2EDTA tubes following their own protocols. For TCRbeta analysis, collaborator samples were shipped as frozen whole blood, as isolated PBMCs, or as DNA extracted from either sample type. What the research found in general, with its limitations: How much clinical and demographic metadata was included differed by source and by participant, and the metadata was provided uncurated.

The receptor's source is a woman aged 80 or over with acute or convalescent COVID-19. The V and J segments used are TRBV10-3 and TRBJ1-6; TRBD1 agrees with 7 junctional bases. The sequenced sample was peripheral blood. In nucleotide form, the sequence is TGTGCCATCAGTAATAGGGGGCCCGACGGTAATTCACCCCTCCACTTT. This is translated as CAISNRGPDGNSPLHF.